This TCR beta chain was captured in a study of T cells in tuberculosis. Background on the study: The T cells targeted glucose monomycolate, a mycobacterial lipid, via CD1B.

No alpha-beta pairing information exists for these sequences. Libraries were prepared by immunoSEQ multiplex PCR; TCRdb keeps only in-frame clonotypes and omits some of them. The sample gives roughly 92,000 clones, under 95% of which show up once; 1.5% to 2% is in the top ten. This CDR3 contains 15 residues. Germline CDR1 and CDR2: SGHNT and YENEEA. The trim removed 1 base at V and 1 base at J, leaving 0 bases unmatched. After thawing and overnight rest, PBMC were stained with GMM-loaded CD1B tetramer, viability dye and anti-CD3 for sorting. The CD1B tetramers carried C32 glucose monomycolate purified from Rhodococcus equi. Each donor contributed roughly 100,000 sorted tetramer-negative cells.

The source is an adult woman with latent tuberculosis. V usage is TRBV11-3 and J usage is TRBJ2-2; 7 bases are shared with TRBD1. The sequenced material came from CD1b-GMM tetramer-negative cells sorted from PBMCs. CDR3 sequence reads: CASSLGDRNTGELFF. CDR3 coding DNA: TGTGCCAGCAGCTTAGGGGACAGGAACACCGGGGAGCTGTTTTTT.